The 32 T cell receptor beta chains presented below share a single source sample, sequenced in a study of T cell repertoires in cytomegalovirus infection. TCRdb recomputed calls from the reads with MiXCR, one row per CDR3 protein. The repertoire includes 750,000 to 950,000 distinct CDR3 sequences, around 29% of them detected once, and less than 15% sits in the top ten. No antigen has been identified for these receptors. Sequencing was performed on cultured CD8+ T cells from PBMCs, taken from culture after CMV antigen stimulation. These receptors were obtained from a human donor in good health (CMV status not recorded). Some clones in this sample may be carry-over from other donors' samples.

This clonotype was counted many times. This chain connects TRBV13 to TRBJ1-1; 8 positions match TRBD1. This CDR3 region has 16 residues. With 6 bases clipped from V and 9 bases from J, the junction kept 18 bases outside the gene matches. CDR1 and CDR2 (germline): PRHDT, FYEKMQ (reference sequence). For the CDR3, the DNA is TGTGCCAGCAGTTGGCGTCAGGGGGCATTCGGTTTAAAAGCTTTCTTT. It yields the protein CASSWRQGAFGLKAFF.

V and J are TRBV6-6 and TRBJ2-1; D perhaps matches TRBD1 (6 bases). The CDR3 has 17 amino acids. V lost 2 bases to trimming and J lost 7 bases, with 21 bases between them. CDR1 MNHNY and CDR2 SVGAGI come from the germline V gene (reference sequence). DNA of the CDR3: TGTGCCAGCAGTTACGGCTCAGGGGAATACGTGTGGAATGAGCAGTTCTTC. It specifies CASSYGSGEYVWNEQFF.

This clonotype was counted a few times. The gene calls are TRBV27 and TRBJ1-3, with TRBD1 as a possible D gene (5 bases). The CDR3 is 16 residues long. CDR1 is MNHEY and CDR2 is SMNVEV in the germline V gene (reference sequence). Between the trimmed V and J ends, which lost 2 bases and 0 bases, there was a span of 11 bases. Written as DNA, the CDR3 is TGTGCCAGCAGTTTAAGCGGGACCAGCTCTGGAAACACCATATATTTT. It yields the protein CASSLSGTSSGNTIYF.

This chain connects TRBV6-5 to TRBJ2-1, with TRBD2 matching over 11 bases. The germline gives CDR1 MNHEY, CDR2 SVGAGI. The trim removed 2 bases at V and 0 bases at J, leaving 6 bases unmatched. The CDR3 contains 18 residues. For the CDR3, the DNA is TGTGCCAGCAGTTACCCGATGACTAGCGGGGACTCCTACAATGAGCAGTTCTTC. Its protein is CASSYPMTSGDSYNEQFF.

This clonotype has ten or more counts. V usage is TRBV7-2 and J usage is TRBJ2-3; no clear D gene. CDR1 is SGHTA, CDR2 FQGNSA, per germline. This CDR3 spans 13 amino acids. The V gene lost 2 bases and the J gene lost 4 bases, with 7 bases spanning the gap. CDR3 in DNA: TGTGCCAGCAGCTTAATCGTCTCAGATACGCAGTATTTT. Its translation is CASSLIVSDTQYF.

Details on this clonotype: A much larger clonotype is one base distant, so this may be a read error. V is TRBV7-8 and J is TRBJ2-1, with 9 bases fitting TRBD1. V was clipped by 5 bases and J by 0 bases; unmatched bases: 14. There are 19 residues in the CDR3. Looked up from germline, CDR1 is SGHVS and CDR2 is FQNEAQ. CDR3 nucleotide sequence: TGTGCCAGCAGCCCCGGGACAGGGCTCTTTGTACGCTCCTACAATGAGCAGTTCTTC. Its translation is CASSPGTGLFVRSYNEQFF.

A note on this clonotype: With a much larger clone just one base away, this may be a read error. The CDR3 end shows no conserved phenylalanine or tryptophan, and so a read error is likely. The rearrangement joins TRBV7-4 to TRBJ2-7, with D unresolved. V lost 5 bases and J lost 2, with 10 bases in between. The CDR3 contains 13 residues. CDR1 and CDR2 from the germline V gene are SGHVT and SQSDAQ. CDR3 sequence (DNA): TGTGCCAGCAGCACCCGTCAAGCCTACGAGCAGTACATC. Translation gives CASSTRQAYEQYI.

The table lists this clonotype with a few counts. The V call is TRBV12-3 or TRBV12-4, the J call TRBJ2-1; no clear D gene. The CDR3 contains 14 residues. Trimming shortened V by 7 bases and J by 5 bases, and 15 bases separated the two germline ends. The CDR3 DNA reads TGTGCCAGCACCCTCAGTGGAACGGACAATGAGCAGTTCTTC. Translated: CASTLSGTDNEQFF.

The rearrangement joins TRBV4-1 to TRBJ2-1; 14 nucleotides agree with TRBD2. The trim removed 4 bases at V and 4 bases at J, leaving 12 bases unmatched. Germline-derived CDR1 and CDR2 are MGHRA and YSYEKL. This CDR3 is 19 amino acids long. As DNA, the CDR3 is TGCGCCAGCAGCCGCCATGGCGGGACTAGCGGGGGCCAGTACAATGAGCAGTTCTTC. The encoded protein is CASSRHGGTSGGQYNEQFF.

This clonotype was detected a few times. The chain couples TRBV4-1 to TRBJ2-2; perhaps TRBD1 as D (6 bases). CDR3 length equals 15 residues. V was clipped by 4 bases and J by 4 bases, with 13 bases between them. Germline V CDR1 and CDR2: MGHRA, YSYEKL. As DNA, the CDR3 is TGCGCCAGCAGCCTTTCAGGGGAGAGCACCGGGGAGCTGTTTTTT. Translated, it gives CASSLSGESTGELFF.

This chain connects TRBV13 to TRBJ2-5; 7 bases fit TRBD1. Germline trimming cut 5 bases from V and 5 bases from J; bases unmatched to any gene: 14. The germline gives CDR1 PRHDT, CDR2 FYEKMQ (reference sequence). The CDR3 runs 16 residues. CDR3 in amino acids: CASSPYRQGGRETQYF. In nucleotides, the CDR3 is TGTGCCAGCAGCCCCTACCGACAGGGCGGAAGGGAGACCCAGTACTTC.

The chain links TRBV6-1 to TRBJ2-7; 7 nucleotides agree with TRBD1. V trimming: 7 bases; J trimming: 4 bases; junction bases outside the gene matches: 13. CDR3 length: 15 residues. Germline V gene data show CDR1 as MNHNS and CDR2 as SASEGT. The CDR3 DNA reads TGTGCCAGCATGGACTCGACAGGGTGGAGGTACGAGCAGTACGTC. Translated: CASMDSTGWRYEQYV.

The rearrangement uses TRBV27 and TRBJ1-5, with D unresolved. Germline CDR1 and CDR2: MNHEY and SMNVEV (reference sequence). This CDR3 comprises 13 residues. The V end was cut by 0 bases, the J end by 11 bases, with 11 bases between. DNA of the CDR3: TGTGCCAGCAGTTTATCCGGTTGGGAGGCCCAGCATTTT. It encodes CASSLSGWEAQHF.

This clonotype was seen only a few times. The rearrangement uses TRBV19 and TRBJ2-1; 8 nucleotides agree with TRBD1. The germline gives CDR1 LNHDA, CDR2 SQIVND (reference sequence). This CDR3 region has 15 residues. V shed 5 bases, J shed 5 bases, and the junction held 8 bases outside the gene matches. This CDR3 is CASSVDRGGHNEQFF. CDR3 DNA sequence: TGTGCCAGTAGTGTTGACAGGGGTGGCCACAATGAGCAGTTCTTC.

The genes are TRBV19 and TRBJ1-1; D is ambiguous. The CDR3 covers 14 residues. V lost 4 bases and J 1 base, leaving 10 bases between the germline ends. Germline assignment: CDR1 LNHDA and CDR2 SQIVND (reference sequence). The CDR3 is CASSTSLANTEAFF. Written as DNA, the CDR3 is TGTGCCAGTAGTACCTCCTTGGCGAACACTGAAGCTTTCTTT. Variable domain in full (rest from reference TRBV19 and TRBJ1-1): DGGITQSPKYLFRKEGQNVTLSCEQNLNHDAMYWYRQDPGQGLRLIYYSQIVNDFQKGDIAEGYSVSREKKESFPLTVTSAQKNPTAFYLCASSTSLANTEAFFGQGTRLTVV.

This clonotype was counted many times. The gene calls are TRBV7-2 and TRBJ2-3; D not resolved. Looked up from germline, CDR1 is SGHTA and CDR2 is FQGNSA. The CDR3 length is 12 residues. V gave up 2 bases and J gave up 4 bases, with 4 bases separating them. CDR3: CASSLLADTQYF. In DNA, the CDR3 is TGTGCCAGCAGCTTATTGGCAGATACGCAGTATTTT. Variable domain in full (rest from reference TRBV7-2 and TRBJ2-3): GAGVSQSPSNKVTEKGKDVELRCDPISGHTALYWYRQSLGQGLEFLIYFQGNSAPDKSGLPSDRFSAERTGGSVSTLTIQRTQQEDSAVYLCASSLLADTQYFGPGTRLTVL.

V usage is TRBV6-5 and J usage is TRBJ2-2, with a possible D match to TRBD2 (7 bases). Germline V gives CDR1 MNHEY, CDR2 SVGAGI. This CDR3 region has 17 residues. Trimming left V 2 bases short and J 5 bases short, with 18 bases between. The CDR3 nucleotides are TGTGCCAGCAGTTACGCCCACGGGGGGCCGGTGACCGGGGAGCTGTTTTTT. It specifies CASSYAHGGPVTGELFF.

The chain couples TRBV27 to TRBJ1-2, with D hard to call. Trimming stripped 2 bases from V and 4 bases from J, with 14 bases between. The CDR3 loop spans 15 amino acids. Germline values: CDR1 MNHEY, CDR2 SMNVEV (reference sequence). CDR3 nucleotide sequence: TGTGCCAGCAGTTTAAGCGGCAGGACTATCTATGGCTACACCTTC. The encoded protein is CASSLSGRTIYGYTF.

The CDR3 DNA reads TGCGCCAGCAGCCAAGATGGGGCCGCGATAAATTCACCCCTCCACTTT. This encodes CASSQDGAAINSPLHF. This sequence joins TRBV4-3 and TRBJ1-6, with D possibly matching TRBD1 (5 bases). Germline-derived CDR1 and CDR2 are LGHNA and YSLEER. This CDR3 has 16 amino acids. V was shortened by 0 bases and J by 7 bases, with 13 bases between the two germline ends.

This clonotype was seen ten or more times. The genes are TRBV7-6 and TRBJ2-5, with TRBD1 identical over 9 bases. CDR3 length: 15 residues. Germline CDR1 and CDR2: SGHVS and FNYEAQ. The V gene end was trimmed by 4 bases and the J gene end by 1 base; junction bases not matched to a gene: 4. The CDR3 loop reads CASSSGQGIQETQYF. The CDR3 region has the DNA TGTGCCAGCAGCTCCGGACAGGGGATCCAAGAGACCCAGTACTTC.

This clonotype has a handful of counts. The chain uses TRBV5-1 and TRBJ1-2, with 7 bases fitting TRBD1. The V gene's germline CDR1 is SGHRS and CDR2 YFSETQ. The J segment lost 4 bases and the V segment lost 4 bases, leaving 13 bases of the junction unmatched. The CDR3 is 16 residues long. CDR3 loop: CASSGPAGTESYGYTF. In DNA, the CDR3 is TGCGCCAGCAGCGGACCGGCCGGGACAGAGTCCTATGGCTACACCTTC.

The rearrangement links TRBV2 to TRBJ2-1; D remains ambiguous. Germline CDR1 SNHLY, CDR2 FYNNEI. The CDR3 totals 17 residues. V gave up 4 bases and J gave up 2 bases, with 18 bases separating them. In DNA form, the CDR3 reads TGTGCCAGCAGTGTAACGGGCGGTAAGGGAACCTACAATGAGCAGTTCTTC. Protein product: CASSVTGGKGTYNEQFF. The full variable domain, with the rest looked up from reference TRBV2 and TRBJ2-1, is EPEVTQTPSHQVTQMGQEVILRCVPISNHLYFYWYRQILGQKVEFLVSFYNNEISEKSEIFDDQFSVERPDGSNFTLKIRSTKLEDSAMYFCASSVTGGKGTYNEQFFGPGTRLTVL.

This chain links TRBV20-1 with TRBJ2-1; 7 bases map to TRBD2. Per the germline V gene, CDR1 is DFQATT and CDR2 is SNEGSKA (reference sequence). V dropped 6 bases and J dropped 0; count of bases not matched to a gene: 5. CDR3 length: 14 residues. CDR3 region: CSAQTSNSYNEQFF. The CDR3 DNA sequence: TGCAGTGCCCAGACTAGCAACTCCTACAATGAGCAGTTCTTC.

The chain joins TRBV7-9 to TRBJ2-1; 8 bases line up with TRBD1. Per germline, CDR1 SEHNR and CDR2 FQNEAQ (reference sequence). The junction had 7 bases not matched to a gene; V was cut back by 6 bases and J by 0 bases. CDR3 length: 16 amino acids. In nucleotides, the CDR3 is TGTGCCAGCAGTACTACAGGGGGGAGCTCCTACAATGAGCAGTTCTTC. Encoded protein: CASSTTGGSSYNEQFF.

J is TRBJ2-2 and V is TRBV6-1; a possible D gene is TRBD1 (6 bases). The germline CDR1 and CDR2 sequences are MNHNS and SASEGT. V lost 2 bases to trimming and J lost 5 bases, with 15 bases between them. The CDR3 spans 16 residues. The CDR3 sequence: CASSELESGVTGELFF. The DNA of the CDR3 is TGTGCCAGCAGTGAACTGGAGTCAGGGGTAACCGGGGAGCTGTTTTTT.

The chain carries TRBV6-2 or TRBV6-3 and TRBJ2-7, with 9 bases matching TRBD1. The CDR3 contains 18 residues. J lost 3 bases, V lost 0 bases, and 12 bases had no gene match. Looked up from germline, CDR1 is MNHEY and CDR2 is SVGEGT. CDR3 in amino acids: CASSYSRTGVNGFYEQYV. DNA of the CDR3: TGTGCCAGCAGTTACTCGAGGACAGGGGTTAATGGGTTCTACGAGCAGTACGTC.

V usage is TRBV20-1 and J usage is TRBJ2-7, with TRBD1 as a possible D gene (5 bases). V was pared by 1 base and J by 1 base, with 8 bases between. The CDR3 runs to 13 residues. Germline V CDR1 and CDR2: DFQATT, SNEGSKA (reference sequence). Here the CDR3 reads CSARVDSSYEQYV. The CDR3 DNA sequence: TGCAGTGCTAGAGTTGACAGTTCCTACGAGCAGTACGTC.

A few counts support this clonotype. The chain combines TRBV19 with TRBJ2-1, with D maybe TRBD1 (5 bases). V was pared by 1 base and J by 9 bases, with 13 bases between. This CDR3 has 14 residues. Germline CDR1 is LNHDA and CDR2 is SQIVND (reference sequence). CDR3 nucleotides: TGTGCCAGTAGTATAGGTGGCAGGGTGGCTGAGCAGTTCTTC. Encoded protein: CASSIGGRVAEQFF.

The rearrangement links TRBV4-1 to TRBJ2-7; D remains unclear. CDR3 size: 14 residues. Per the germline V gene, CDR1 is MGHRA and CDR2 is YSYEKL. Trimming pared 0 bases from V and 3 bases from J, leaving 9 bases between. In nucleotides, the CDR3 is TGCGCCAGCAGCCAAGAGGTAACTAACTACGAGCAGTACTTC. Translated: CASSQEVTNYEQYF.

This chain connects TRBV27 to TRBJ2-5; 7 bases align to TRBD1. V lost 5 bases, J lost 3 bases, and 12 bases stayed unmatched. The CDR3 is made up of 16 amino acids. Germline V gives CDR1 MNHEY, CDR2 SMNVEV (reference sequence). CDR3: CASSTPPGTDKETQYF. CDR3 sequence (DNA): TGTGCCAGCAGTACCCCGCCCGGGACAGATAAAGAGACCCAGTACTTC.

In its sample, this clonotype was seen a few times. V usage is TRBV11-1 and J usage is TRBJ2-2; the match to TRBD2 covers 7 bases. V lost 5 bases and J lost 5; bases outside the gene matches: 5. The CDR3 has 14 residues. Germline V CDR1 and CDR2: SGHAT, FQDESV (reference sequence). CDR3 bases: TGTGCCAGCAGCCGGACTAGTCGGACCGGGGAGCTGTTTTTT. It codes for CASSRTSRTGELFF.

The V gene is TRBV20-1, the J gene TRBJ1-2; D may be TRBD1 (5 bases). V lost 8 bases, J lost 4 bases, and 11 bases lay in between. Germline V gene data show CDR1 as DFQATT and CDR2 as SNEGSKA (reference sequence). This CDR3 contains 11 residues. CDR3 in DNA: TGCAGTACATACGGGGGCTATGGCTACACCTTC. It yields the protein CSTYGGYGYTF.